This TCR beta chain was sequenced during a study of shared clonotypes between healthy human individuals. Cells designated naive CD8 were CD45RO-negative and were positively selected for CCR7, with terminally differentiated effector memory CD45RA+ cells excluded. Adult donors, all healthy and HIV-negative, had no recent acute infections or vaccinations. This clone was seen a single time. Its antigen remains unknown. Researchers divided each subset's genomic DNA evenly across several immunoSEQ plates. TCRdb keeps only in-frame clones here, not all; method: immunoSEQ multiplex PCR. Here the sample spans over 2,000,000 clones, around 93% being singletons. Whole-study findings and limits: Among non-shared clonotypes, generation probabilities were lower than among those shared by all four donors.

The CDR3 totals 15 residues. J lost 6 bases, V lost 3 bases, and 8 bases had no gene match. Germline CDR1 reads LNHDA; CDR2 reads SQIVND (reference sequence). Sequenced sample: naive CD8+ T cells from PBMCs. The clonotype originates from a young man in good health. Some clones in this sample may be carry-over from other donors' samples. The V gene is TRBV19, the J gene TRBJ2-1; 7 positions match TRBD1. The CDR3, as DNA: TGTGCCAGTAGTATTATCCCGGGACAGAGCAATGAGCAGTTCTTC. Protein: CASSIIPGQSNEQFF. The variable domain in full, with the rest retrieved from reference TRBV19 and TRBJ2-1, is DGGITQSPKYLFRKEGQNVTLSCEQNLNHDAMYWYRQDPGQGLRLIYYSQIVNDFQKGDIAEGYSVSREKKESFPLTVTSAQKNPTAFYLCASSIIPGQSNEQFFGPGTRLTVL.